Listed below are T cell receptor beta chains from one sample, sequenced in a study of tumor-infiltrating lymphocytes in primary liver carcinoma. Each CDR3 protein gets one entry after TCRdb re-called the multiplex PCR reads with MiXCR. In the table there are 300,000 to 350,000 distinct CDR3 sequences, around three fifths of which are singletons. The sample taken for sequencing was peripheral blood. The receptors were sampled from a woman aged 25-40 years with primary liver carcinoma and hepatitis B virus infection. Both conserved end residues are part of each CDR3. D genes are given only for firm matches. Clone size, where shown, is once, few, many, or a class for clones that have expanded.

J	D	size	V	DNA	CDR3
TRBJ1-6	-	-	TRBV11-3	TGTGCCTGCAGCTTATCGGTGGTTAATAATTCACCCCTCCACTTT	CACSLSVVNNSPLHF
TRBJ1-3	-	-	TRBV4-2	TGTGCCAGCAGCCAAGATAGGAGAAACACCATATATTTT	CASSQDRRNTIYF
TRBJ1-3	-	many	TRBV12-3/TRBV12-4	TGTGCCAGCAGTTTCCTCAGGGCCGGAAACACCATATATTTT	CASSFLRAGNTIYF
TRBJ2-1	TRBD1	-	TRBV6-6	TGTGCCAGCAGCGCCCCGGGACAGGGGGCTAATGAGCAGTTCTTC	CASSAPGQGANEQFF
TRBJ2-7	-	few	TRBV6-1	TGTGCCAGCAGTGAAGCCCCGAACAGGGACCCCTACGAGCAGTACTTC	CASSEAPNRDPYEQYF
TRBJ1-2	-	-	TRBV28	TGTGCCAGCATTGGGACGGCTCGGGCGGGCTACACCTTC	CASIGTARAGYTF
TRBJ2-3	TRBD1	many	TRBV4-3	TGCGCCAGCAGCCAAGTGAGGACAGGAAAGTCTAGCACAGATACGCAGTATTTT	CASSQVRTGKSSTDTQYF
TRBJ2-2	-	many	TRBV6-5	TGTGCCAGCAGTAAAAATAGCGGCGGGGAGCTGTTTTTT	CASSKNSGGELFF
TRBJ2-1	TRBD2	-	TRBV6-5	TGTGCCAGGAGTTACTCCGGACTAGCGGGACGGCTTAATGAGCAGTTCTTC	CARSYSGLAGRLNEQFF
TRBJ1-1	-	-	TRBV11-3	TGTGACAGGAGCCAGGACCAGTTAGCATCTGAAGCTTTCTTT	CDRSQDQLASEAFF
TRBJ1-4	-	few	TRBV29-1	TGCAGCGTTGTCCCGGGGGCGCATCATGAAAAACTGTTTTTT	CSVVPGAHHEKLFF
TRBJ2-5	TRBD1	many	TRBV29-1	TGCAGTGCGAAAACAGGGGTGGGAGAGACCCAGTACTTC	CSAKTGVGETQYF
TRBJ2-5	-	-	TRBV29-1	TGCAACGTTGAAGCCTCGGTACAAGAGACCCAGTACTTC	CNVEASVQETQYF